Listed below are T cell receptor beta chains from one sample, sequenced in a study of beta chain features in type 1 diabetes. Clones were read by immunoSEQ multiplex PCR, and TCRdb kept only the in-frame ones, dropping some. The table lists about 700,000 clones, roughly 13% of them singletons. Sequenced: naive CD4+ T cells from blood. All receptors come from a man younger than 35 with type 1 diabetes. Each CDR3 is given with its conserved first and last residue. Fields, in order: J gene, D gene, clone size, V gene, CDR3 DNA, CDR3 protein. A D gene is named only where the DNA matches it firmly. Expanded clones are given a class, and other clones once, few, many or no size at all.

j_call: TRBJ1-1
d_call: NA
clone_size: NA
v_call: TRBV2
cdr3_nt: TGTGCCAGCACCGGTCAGGAGAACACTGAAGCTTTCTTT
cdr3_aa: CASTGQENTEAFF

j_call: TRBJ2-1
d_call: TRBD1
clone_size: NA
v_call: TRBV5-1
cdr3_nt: TGCGCCAGCAGCTTGGGGACAGGGACATCCTACAATGAGCAGTTCTTC
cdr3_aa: CASSLGTGTSYNEQFF

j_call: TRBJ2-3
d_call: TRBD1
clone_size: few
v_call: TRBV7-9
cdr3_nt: TGTGCCAGCAGCTTGCAGGGACAGAACACAGATACGCAGTATTTT
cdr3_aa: CASSLQGQNTDTQYF

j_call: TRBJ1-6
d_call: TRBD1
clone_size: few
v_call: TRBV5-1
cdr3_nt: TGCGCCAGCAGCTTGGAGGGGACAGGCTATAATTCACCCCTCCACTTT
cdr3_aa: CASSLEGTGYNSPLHF

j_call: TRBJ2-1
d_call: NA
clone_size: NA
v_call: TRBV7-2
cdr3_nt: TGTGCCAGCAGCTTAGCGTGGGCGGCCTCCTACAATGAGCAGTTCTTC
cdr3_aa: CASSLAWAASYNEQFF

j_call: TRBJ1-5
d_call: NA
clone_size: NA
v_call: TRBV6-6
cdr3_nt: TGTGCCAGCAGTCCGACGGTTAGCAATCAGCCCCAGCATTTT
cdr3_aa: CASSPTVSNQPQHF

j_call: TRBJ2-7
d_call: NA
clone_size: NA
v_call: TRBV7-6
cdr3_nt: TGTGCCAGCAGCTTAGAGGCGGATCCCAACTACGAGCAGTACTTC
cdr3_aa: CASSLEADPNYEQYF

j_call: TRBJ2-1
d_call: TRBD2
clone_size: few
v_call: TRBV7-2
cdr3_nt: TGTGCCAGCAGCTTGACTAGCGGGATATACAATGAGCAGTTCTTC
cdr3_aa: CASSLTSGIYNEQFF

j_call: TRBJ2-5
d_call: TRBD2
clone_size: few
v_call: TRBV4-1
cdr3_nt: TGCGCCAGCAGAGGAGCGGGGGGGCGTGGAGCAGAGACCCAGTACTTC
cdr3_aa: CASRGAGGRGAETQYF

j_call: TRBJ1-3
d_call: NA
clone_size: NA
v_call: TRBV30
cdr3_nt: TGTGCCTGGAGTGTATTTCTGACGGGAAACACCATATATTTT
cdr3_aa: CAWSVFLTGNTIYF

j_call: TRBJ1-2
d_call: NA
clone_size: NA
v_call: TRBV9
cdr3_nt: TGTGCCAGCAGCCCCAGTCGCCTTAACTATGGCTACACCTTC
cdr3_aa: CASSPSRLNYGYTF

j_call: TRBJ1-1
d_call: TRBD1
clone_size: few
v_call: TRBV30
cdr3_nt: TGTGCCTGGAGGGATATGGACAGGCCTTTGAACACTGAAGCTTTCTTT
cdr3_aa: CAWRDMDRPLNTEAFF

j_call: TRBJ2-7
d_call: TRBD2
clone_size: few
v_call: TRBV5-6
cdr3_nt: TGTGCCAGCAGCTCCCGGAGAGGCGGGGGGTTACCCTACGAGCAGTACTTC
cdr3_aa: CASSSRRGGGLPYEQYF

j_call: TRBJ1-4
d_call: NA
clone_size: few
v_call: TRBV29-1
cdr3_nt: TGCAGCGTTGGAAAGGGGGTCGGAGAAAAACTGTTTTTT
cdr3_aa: CSVGKGVGEKLFF

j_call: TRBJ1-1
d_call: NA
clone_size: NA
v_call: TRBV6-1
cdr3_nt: TGTGCCAGCAGTGTAGGGGGGCAAAGCACTGAAGCTTTCTTT
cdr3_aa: CASSVGGQSTEAFF

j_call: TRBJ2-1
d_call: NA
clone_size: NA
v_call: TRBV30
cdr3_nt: TGTGCCTGGACCCGTACAGGGTCTCCGGGCAATGAGCAGTTCTTC
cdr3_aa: CAWTRTGSPGNEQFF

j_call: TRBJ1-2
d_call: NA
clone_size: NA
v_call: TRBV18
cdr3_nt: TGTGCCAGCTCACCAACGGAACAGTTCTATGGCTACACCTTC
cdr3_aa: CASSPTEQFYGYTF

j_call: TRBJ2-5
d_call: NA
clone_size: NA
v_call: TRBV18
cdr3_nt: TGTGCCAGCTCACCCGGCAGGTTCCAAGAGACCCAGTACTTC
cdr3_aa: CASSPGRFQETQYF

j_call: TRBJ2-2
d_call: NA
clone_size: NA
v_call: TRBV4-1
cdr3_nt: TGCGCCAGCAGCCCCCCGGCGGGGGCGACGGTCGGGGAGCTGTTTTTT
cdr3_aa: CASSPPAGATVGELFF

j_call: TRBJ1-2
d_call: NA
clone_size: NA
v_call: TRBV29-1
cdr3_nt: TGCAGCGTTGGGACAGAGTTTAACTATGGCTACACCTTC
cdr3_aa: CSVGTEFNYGYTF

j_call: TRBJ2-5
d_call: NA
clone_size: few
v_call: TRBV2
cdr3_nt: TGTGCCAGCAGTGAAATTTTGGGGGGCTCCTCCGAGACCCAGTACTTC
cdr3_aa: CASSEILGGSSETQYF

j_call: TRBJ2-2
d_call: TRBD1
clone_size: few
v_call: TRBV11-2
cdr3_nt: TGTGCCAGCAGCTCCCAGACAGGGCGGAACACCGGGGAGCTGTTTTTT
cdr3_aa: CASSSQTGRNTGELFF

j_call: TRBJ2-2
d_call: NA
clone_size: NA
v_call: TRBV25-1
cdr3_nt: TGTGCCAGCAGTGGGTGGACCGGGGGGCCTACCGGGGAGCTGTTTTTT
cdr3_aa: CASSGWTGGPTGELFF

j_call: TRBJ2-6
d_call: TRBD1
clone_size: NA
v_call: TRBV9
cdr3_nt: TGTGCCAGCAGCGCCAGGACAGGGGGTGGGGCCAACGTCCTGACTTTC
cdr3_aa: CASSARTGGGANVLTF